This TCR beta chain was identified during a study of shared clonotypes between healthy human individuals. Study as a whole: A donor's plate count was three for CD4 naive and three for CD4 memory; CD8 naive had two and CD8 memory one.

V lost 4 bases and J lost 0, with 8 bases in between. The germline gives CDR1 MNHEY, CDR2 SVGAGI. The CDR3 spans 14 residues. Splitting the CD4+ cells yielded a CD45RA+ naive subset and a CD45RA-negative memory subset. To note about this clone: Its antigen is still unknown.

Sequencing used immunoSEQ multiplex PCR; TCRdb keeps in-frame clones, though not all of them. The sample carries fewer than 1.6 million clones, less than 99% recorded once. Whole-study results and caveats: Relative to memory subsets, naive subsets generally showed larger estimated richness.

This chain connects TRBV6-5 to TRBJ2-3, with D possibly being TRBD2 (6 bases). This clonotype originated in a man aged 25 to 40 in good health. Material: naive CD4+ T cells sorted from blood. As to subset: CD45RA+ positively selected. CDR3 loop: CASSLAESTDTQYF. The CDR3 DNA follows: TGTGCCAGCAGTTTAGCGGAAAGCACAGATACGCAGTATTTT.